This is a list of T cell receptor beta chains from one sample in a study of shared clonotypes between healthy human individuals. Using immunoSEQ multiplex PCR, the repertoire was profiled, and TCRdb retains in-frame clones only, with some absent. Counted here are 2.3 million or so clones, 85% to 95% occurring once; the ten biggest clones make up 0.39%. The sample comprised naive CD4+ T cells from PBMCs. The receptors were gathered from a man younger than 35 in good health. Some clones in this sample may be carry-over from other donors' samples. CDR3s include the opening cysteine and the closing phenylalanine or tryptophan. D genes are given only for firm matches. Rows give clone size only sometimes, using once, few, many, or a class for an expanded clone.

abundance: NA
v_gene: TRBV2
j_gene: TRBJ2-1
d_gene: NA
CDR3aa: CASSEHGSNNEQFF
CDR3nt: TGTGCCAGCAGTGAGCACGGAAGTAACAATGAGCAGTTCTTC

abundance: once
v_gene: TRBV5-6
j_gene: TRBJ2-1
d_gene: NA
CDR3aa: CASSPASIRVIKGEQFF
CDR3nt: TGTGCCAGCAGCCCGGCCTCCATCCGGGTAATAAAGGGTGAGCAGTTCTTC

abundance: once
v_gene: TRBV18
j_gene: TRBJ1-1
d_gene: NA
CDR3aa: CASSRGHGEDTEAFF
CDR3nt: TGTGCCAGCTCCCGAGGACACGGAGAGGACACTGAAGCTTTCTTT

abundance: NA
v_gene: TRBV7-2
j_gene: TRBJ2-3
d_gene: NA
CDR3aa: CASSPTWAGSFTDTQYF
CDR3nt: TGTGCCAGCAGCCCGACGTGGGCTGGGTCTTTCACAGATACGCAGTATTTT

abundance: NA
v_gene: TRBV5-6
j_gene: TRBJ1-3
d_gene: NA
CDR3aa: CASSSPRGYPSGNTIYF
CDR3nt: TGTGCCAGCAGCTCGCCTCGCGGCTACCCCTCTGGAAACACCATATATTTT

abundance: NA
v_gene: TRBV5-6
j_gene: TRBJ1-5
d_gene: NA
CDR3aa: CASSSTGSYSNQPQHF
CDR3nt: TGTGCCAGCAGCTCAACAGGGTCGTATAGCAATCAGCCCCAGCATTTT

abundance: NA
v_gene: TRBV7-7
j_gene: TRBJ2-1
d_gene: NA
CDR3aa: CASSLDLGGNEQFF
CDR3nt: TGTGCCAGCAGCTTAGATCTCGGGGGCAATGAGCAGTTCTTC

abundance: NA
v_gene: TRBV2
j_gene: TRBJ2-3
d_gene: NA
CDR3aa: CASSPQGGSTDTQYF
CDR3nt: TGTGCCAGCAGCCCCCAGGGCGGTTCCACAGATACGCAGTATTTT

abundance: NA
v_gene: TRBV10-1
j_gene: TRBJ2-1
d_gene: NA
CDR3aa: CATRCGVPSYNEQFF
CDR3nt: TGCGCCACCAGATGCGGGGTGCCCTCCTACAATGAGCAGTTCTTC

abundance: NA
v_gene: TRBV21-1
j_gene: TRBJ1-1
d_gene: NA
CDR3aa: CASSNPKAFF
CDR3nt: TGTGCCAGCAGCAATCCGAAAGCTTTCTTT

abundance: NA
v_gene: TRBV6-1
j_gene: TRBJ2-1
d_gene: NA
CDR3aa: CASSEGWAGLNEQFF
CDR3nt: TGTGCCAGCAGTGAAGGTTGGGCAGGCCTCAATGAGCAGTTCTTC

abundance: NA
v_gene: TRBV27
j_gene: TRBJ2-1
d_gene: NA
CDR3aa: CASSLWGSGEQFF
CDR3nt: TGTGCCAGCAGTTTATGGGGTTCTGGTGAGCAGTTCTTC

abundance: NA
v_gene: TRBV18
j_gene: TRBJ2-7
d_gene: NA
CDR3aa: CASSAGAGGVYEQYF
CDR3nt: TGTGCCAGCTCAGCTGGCGCCGGAGGCGTCTACGAGCAGTACTTC

abundance: NA
v_gene: TRBV5-1
j_gene: TRBJ1-3
d_gene: NA
CDR3aa: CASSLDSPGSGNTIYF
CDR3nt: TGCGCCAGCAGCTTGGATTCACCGGGGTCTGGAAACACCATATATTTT

abundance: once
v_gene: TRBV30
j_gene: TRBJ2-7
d_gene: NA
CDR3aa: CAWRAGRAPSYEQYF
CDR3nt: TGTGCCTGGAGGGCAGGCCGGGCCCCGTCCTACGAGCAGTACTTC

abundance: NA
v_gene: TRBV11-2
j_gene: TRBJ2-1
d_gene: NA
CDR3aa: CASSSFRAPSYNEQFF
CDR3nt: TGTGCCAGCAGCTCTTTCCGGGCCCCGAGCTACAATGAGCAGTTCTTC

abundance: once
v_gene: TRBV13
j_gene: TRBJ2-1
d_gene: TRBD2
CDR3aa: CASSRGLAKGNEQFF
CDR3nt: TGTGCCAGCAGCAGGGGACTAGCTAAAGGCAATGAGCAGTTCTTC

abundance: few
v_gene: TRBV9
j_gene: TRBJ1-1
d_gene: NA
CDR3aa: CASSVDSRTVNTEAFF
CDR3nt: TGTGCCAGCAGCGTTGATAGCCGGACGGTGAACACTGAAGCTTTCTTT

abundance: NA
v_gene: TRBV9
j_gene: TRBJ2-4
d_gene: NA
CDR3aa: CASETLRKAKNIQYF
CDR3nt: TGTGCCAGCGAGACTCTTCGCAAGGCCAAAAACATTCAGTACTTC

abundance: NA
v_gene: TRBV7-9
j_gene: TRBJ2-3
d_gene: NA
CDR3aa: CASSSLRDPRGRYF
CDR3nt: TGTGCCAGCAGCTCCCTCCGGGACCCTCGAGGGAGGTATTTT

abundance: NA
v_gene: TRBV7-8
j_gene: TRBJ1-3
d_gene: TRBD1
CDR3aa: CASSPVDRERRNTIYF
CDR3nt: TGTGCCAGCAGCCCCGTCGACAGGGAAAGGAGAAACACCATATATTTT

abundance: NA
v_gene: TRBV5-6
j_gene: TRBJ1-3
d_gene: NA
CDR3aa: CASSLIGQSGNTIYF
CDR3nt: TGTGCCAGCAGCCTAATAGGACAGTCTGGAAACACCATATATTTT

abundance: NA
v_gene: TRBV11-2
j_gene: TRBJ1-6
d_gene: NA
CDR3aa: CASSRGALGYSPLHF
CDR3nt: TGTGCCAGCAGCCGCGGGGCTTTAGGGTACTCACCCCTCCACTTT

abundance: NA
v_gene: TRBV2
j_gene: TRBJ2-5
d_gene: NA
CDR3aa: CATTKPQMARRQYF
CDR3nt: TGTGCCACCACGAAACCTCAAATGGCCCGGCGCCAGTACTTC

abundance: NA
v_gene: TRBV28
j_gene: TRBJ2-3
d_gene: NA
CDR3aa: CASSSYRATQYF
CDR3nt: TGTGCCAGCAGTTCCTACAGGGCAACGCAGTATTTT

abundance: NA
v_gene: TRBV18
j_gene: TRBJ1-3
d_gene: NA
CDR3aa: CASSPSVGPTGNTIYF
CDR3nt: TGTGCCAGCTCACCATCCGTGGGGCCTACTGGAAACACCATATATTTT

abundance: once
v_gene: TRBV5-4
j_gene: TRBJ2-3
d_gene: NA
CDR3aa: CASSLVVGSTDTQYF
CDR3nt: TGTGCCAGCAGCTTGGTGGTCGGAAGCACAGATACGCAGTATTTT

abundance: NA
v_gene: TRBV4-1
j_gene: TRBJ2-3
d_gene: NA
CDR3aa: CASSQVSSGGRVTQYF
CDR3nt: TGCGCCAGCAGCCAAGTTTCGAGCGGAGGAAGGGTTACGCAGTATTTT

abundance: NA
v_gene: TRBV5-1
j_gene: TRBJ2-5
d_gene: TRBD2
CDR3aa: CASSWRGLAGEETQYF
CDR3nt: TGCGCCAGCAGCTGGCGTGGACTAGCGGGAGAGGAGACCCAGTACTTC

abundance: NA
v_gene: TRBV7-2
j_gene: TRBJ2-2
d_gene: TRBD2
CDR3aa: CATASLAGVVGELFF
CDR3nt: TGTGCCACCGCGTCACTAGCGGGGGTGGTCGGGGAGCTGTTTTTT

abundance: NA
v_gene: TRBV27
j_gene: TRBJ2-2
d_gene: NA
CDR3aa: CASRRAGGTGELFF
CDR3nt: TGTGCCAGCAGGAGGGCAGGTGGAACCGGGGAGCTGTTTTTT

abundance: NA
v_gene: TRBV4-2
j_gene: TRBJ2-7
d_gene: NA
CDR3aa: CASSQDLGKSSYEQYF
CDR3nt: TGTGCCAGCAGCCAAGATTTGGGGAAGAGCTCCTACGAGCAGTACTTC

abundance: NA
v_gene: TRBV14
j_gene: TRBJ2-4
d_gene: NA
CDR3aa: CASSQGRLLAKNIQYF
CDR3nt: TGTGCCAGCAGCCAAGGGCGCCTCCTAGCCAAAAACATTCAGTACTTC

abundance: NA
v_gene: TRBV7-8
j_gene: TRBJ1-5
d_gene: NA
CDR3aa: CASSPDRQAIQHF
CDR3nt: TGTGCCAGCAGCCCCGATCGACAGGCTATACAGCATTTT

abundance: NA
v_gene: TRBV27
j_gene: TRBJ2-4
d_gene: NA
CDR3aa: CASSLKDPRRDIQYF
CDR3nt: TGTGCCAGCAGTTTAAAGGACCCCAGGAGGGACATTCAGTACTTC

abundance: NA
v_gene: TRBV20-1
j_gene: TRBJ2-5
d_gene: NA
CDR3aa: CSARGHETQYF
CDR3nt: TGCAGTGCTAGGGGGCATGAGACCCAGTACTTC

abundance: NA
v_gene: TRBV7-9
j_gene: TRBJ2-1
d_gene: NA
CDR3aa: CASSFGGGAYNEQFF
CDR3nt: TGTGCCAGCAGCTTTGGTGGCGGGGCCTACAATGAGCAGTTCTTC

abundance: NA
v_gene: TRBV6-4
j_gene: TRBJ2-5
d_gene: NA
CDR3aa: CATKVRQYQETQYF
CDR3nt: TGTGCCACCAAAGTCCGGCAGTACCAAGAGACCCAGTACTTC

abundance: once
v_gene: TRBV7-3
j_gene: TRBJ2-7
d_gene: TRBD1
CDR3aa: CASSLDRGREQYF
CDR3nt: TGTGCCAGCAGCTTAGACAGGGGGCGAGAGCAGTACTTC

abundance: NA
v_gene: TRBV18
j_gene: TRBJ2-3
d_gene: TRBD1
CDR3aa: CASSTGTGAGTDTQYF
CDR3nt: TGTGCCAGCTCAACCGGGACAGGGGCTGGCACAGATACGCAGTATTTT

abundance: NA
v_gene: TRBV5-1
j_gene: TRBJ1-2
d_gene: NA
CDR3aa: CASSFGTPEGYTF
CDR3nt: TGCGCCAGCAGCTTCGGGACGCCGGAAGGCTACACCTTC

abundance: NA
v_gene: TRBV29-1
j_gene: TRBJ1-4
d_gene: NA
CDR3aa: CSVLGGGIGEKLFF
CDR3nt: TGCAGCGTCCTCGGAGGGGGGATTGGGGAAAAACTGTTTTTT

abundance: NA
v_gene: TRBV4-1
j_gene: TRBJ1-2
d_gene: TRBD1
CDR3aa: CASSHPNRGQGLGGYTF
CDR3nt: TGCGCCAGCAGCCATCCAAACAGGGGGCAAGGTTTAGGTGGCTACACCTTC

abundance: NA
v_gene: TRBV29-1
j_gene: TRBJ1-1
d_gene: TRBD1
CDR3aa: CSATGTGRKNEAFF
CDR3nt: TGCAGCGCAACCGGGACAGGAAGGAAGAATGAAGCTTTCTTT

abundance: NA
v_gene: TRBV5-1
j_gene: TRBJ2-3
d_gene: TRBD2
CDR3aa: CASSSGLAGHTDTQYF
CDR3nt: TGCGCCAGCAGCTCAGGACTAGCGGGACACACAGATACGCAGTATTTT

abundance: NA
v_gene: TRBV18
j_gene: TRBJ1-4
d_gene: TRBD1
CDR3aa: CASSPPGQGDEKLFF
CDR3nt: TGTGCCAGCTCACCTCCGGGACAGGGGGATGAGAAACTGTTTTTT

abundance: NA
v_gene: TRBV2
j_gene: TRBJ2-7
d_gene: TRBD1
CDR3aa: CASTGQGGNYEQYF
CDR3nt: TGTGCCAGCACGGGACAGGGAGGTAACTACGAGCAGTACTTC

abundance: once
v_gene: TRBV9
j_gene: TRBJ1-6
d_gene: TRBD1
CDR3aa: CASSAWTGDSPLHF
CDR3nt: TGTGCCAGCAGCGCATGGACAGGGGATTCACCCCTCCACTTT

abundance: NA
v_gene: TRBV19
j_gene: TRBJ2-3
d_gene: NA
CDR3aa: CASSIGGGISTDTQYF
CDR3nt: TGTGCCAGTAGTATAGGAGGCGGGATAAGCACAGATACGCAGTATTTT

abundance: few
v_gene: TRBV6-5
j_gene: TRBJ2-5
d_gene: NA
CDR3aa: CASSYRGGQETQYF
CDR3nt: TGTGCCAGCAGTTACAGGGGCGGCCAAGAGACCCAGTACTTC

abundance: NA
v_gene: TRBV28
j_gene: TRBJ1-1
d_gene: NA
CDR3aa: CATGGSTEAFF
CDR3nt: TGTGCCACGGGGGGGTCCACTGAAGCTTTCTTT

abundance: NA
v_gene: TRBV4-3
j_gene: TRBJ2-1
d_gene: TRBD2
CDR3aa: CASSQDRPGLAENEQFF
CDR3nt: TGCGCCAGCAGCCAAGATAGACCTGGACTAGCGGAGAATGAGCAGTTCTTC

abundance: NA
v_gene: TRBV28
j_gene: TRBJ2-7
d_gene: NA
CDR3aa: CASSYSGGAHYEQYF
CDR3nt: TGTGCCAGCAGTTATAGTGGGGGAGCGCACTACGAGCAGTACTTC

abundance: NA
v_gene: TRBV18
j_gene: TRBJ1-5
d_gene: NA
CDR3aa: CASSPVGDSNQPQHF
CDR3nt: TGTGCCAGCTCCCCCGTGGGTGATAGCAATCAGCCCCAGCATTTT